The sequence of this TCR beta chain was determined in a study of somatic mutations in cytotoxic T cells in rheumatoid arthritis. Flow cytometry was used to check the purity of CD4+ and CD8+ cells, which had been isolated by positive magnetic bead selection. The assay was immunoSEQ multiplex PCR, and TCRdb's table has in-frame clones only and misses some. The table shows 15,000 to 20,000 clones, with about four fifths occurring only once. Trimming left V 2 bases short and J 8 bases short, with 4 bases between. Germline CDR1 reads SGHKS; CDR2 reads YYEKEE (reference sequence). CDR3 length: 11 amino acids.

The sequence was obtained from a woman between 45 and 65 years old in good health. The sample consisted of CD8+ T cells sorted from blood. The V and J genes are TRBV5-5 and TRBJ2-2; D gene ambiguous. CDR3 protein: CASSLWGELFF. The CDR3 coding sequence is TGTGCCAGCAGCTTATGGGGGGAGCTGTTTTTT.